This entry concerns a single TCR beta chain. Germline lookup yields CDR1 SGHTA and CDR2 FQGNSA. CDR3 length: 14 amino acids. V was cut by 1 base and J by 8 bases, with 11 bases left in between. These data belong to a study of blood T cell repertoires in COVID-19. On the study more broadly: There were acute and convalescent COVID-19 samples, and they came from the United States, Italy and Spain. Sources were T cells, B-cell-depleted T cells, or PBMCs; the material itself was cDNA or gDNA.

Per the original data handling: How many nucleated cells were present was estimated from reference gene primer amplification. Repertoires were generated with immunoSEQ multiplex PCR, while TCRdb's copy carries only in-frame clones and drops some. V and J calls and clone size are those listed in that table; D and trimming were worked out from the DNA. Of 75,000 to 95,000 clones listed, more than 75% are singletons. This clonotype was obtained from a human donor in a cohort sampled during active COVID-19. This chain links TRBV7-2 with TRBJ1-4; weak D call: TRBD1 (5 bases). Input material: peripheral blood. CDR3: CASSLEPGGEKLFF. CDR3 sequence (DNA): TGTGCCAGCAGCTTAGAACCCGGGGGGGAAAAACTGTTTTTT.